The entry that follows covers one T cell receptor (beta chain) sequence. The data derive from a study of T cells after yellow fever vaccination. By 5'RACE template switching, TCR cDNA was produced, with a universal primer site and UMIs added in the process. TCRdb analysed the 5' RACE reads with MiXCR anew, one entry per CDR3 protein. Of about 320,000 distinct CDR3 sequences listed, around 4.5% are singletons. Per germline, CDR1 SQVTM and CDR2 ANQGSEA. Trimming took 2 bases from V and 5 from J, leaving 11 bases between them. This CDR3 region has 13 residues. The receptor was derived from a young man who received the YFV17D yellow fever vaccine. The material sequenced was PBMCs, taken 15 days after the yellow fever booster vaccination. The chain has TRBV29-1 and TRBJ2-3; D ambiguous. The CDR3 reads CSVEPGKGDTQYF. CDR3 in DNA: TGCAGCGTTGAACCTGGAAAGGGAGATACGCAGTATTTT.